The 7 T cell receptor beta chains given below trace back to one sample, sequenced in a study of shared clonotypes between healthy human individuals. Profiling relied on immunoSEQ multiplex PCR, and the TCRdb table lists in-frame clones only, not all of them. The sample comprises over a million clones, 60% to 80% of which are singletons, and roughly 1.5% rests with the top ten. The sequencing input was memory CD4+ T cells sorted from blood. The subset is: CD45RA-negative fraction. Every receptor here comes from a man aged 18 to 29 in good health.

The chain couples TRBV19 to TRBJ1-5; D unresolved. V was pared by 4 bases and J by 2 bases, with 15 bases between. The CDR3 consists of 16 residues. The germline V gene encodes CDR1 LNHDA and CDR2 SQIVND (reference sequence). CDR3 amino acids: CASSTHLAQGNQPQHF. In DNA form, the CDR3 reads TGTGCCAGTAGTACCCATTTGGCTCAGGGCAATCAGCCCCAGCATTTT. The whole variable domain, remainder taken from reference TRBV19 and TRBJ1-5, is DGGITQSPKYLFRKEGQNVTLSCEQNLNHDAMYWYRQDPGQGLRLIYYSQIVNDFQKGDIAEGYSVSREKKESFPLTVTSAQKNPTAFYLCASSTHLAQGNQPQHFGDGTRLSIL.

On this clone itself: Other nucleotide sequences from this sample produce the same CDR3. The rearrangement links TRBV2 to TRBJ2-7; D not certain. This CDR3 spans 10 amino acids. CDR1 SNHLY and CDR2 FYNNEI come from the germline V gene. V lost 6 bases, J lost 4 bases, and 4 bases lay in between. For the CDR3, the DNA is TGTGCCAGCAGGGGGTACGAGCAGTACTTC. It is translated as CASRGYEQYF.

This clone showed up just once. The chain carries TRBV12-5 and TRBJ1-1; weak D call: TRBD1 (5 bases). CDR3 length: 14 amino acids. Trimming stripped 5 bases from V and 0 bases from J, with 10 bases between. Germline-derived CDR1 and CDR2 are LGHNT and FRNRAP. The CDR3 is CASGRETVNTEAFF. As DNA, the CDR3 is TGTGCTAGTGGTCGAGAGACAGTGAACACTGAAGCTTTCTTT.

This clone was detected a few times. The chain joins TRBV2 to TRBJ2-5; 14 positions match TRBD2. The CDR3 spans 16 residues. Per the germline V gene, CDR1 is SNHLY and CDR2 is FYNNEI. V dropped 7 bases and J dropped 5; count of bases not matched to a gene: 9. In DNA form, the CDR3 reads TGTGCCAGCAACCCGACTAGCGGGAGGGCCGCGGAGACCCAGTACTTC. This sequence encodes CASNPTSGRAAETQYF.

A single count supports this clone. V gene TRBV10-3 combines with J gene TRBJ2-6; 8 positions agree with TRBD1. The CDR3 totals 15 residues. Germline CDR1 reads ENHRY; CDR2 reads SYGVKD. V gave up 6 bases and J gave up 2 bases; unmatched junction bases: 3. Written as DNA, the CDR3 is TGTGCCATCAGCAGGACAGGGACTGGGGCCAACGTCCTGACTTTC. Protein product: CAISRTGTGANVLTF.

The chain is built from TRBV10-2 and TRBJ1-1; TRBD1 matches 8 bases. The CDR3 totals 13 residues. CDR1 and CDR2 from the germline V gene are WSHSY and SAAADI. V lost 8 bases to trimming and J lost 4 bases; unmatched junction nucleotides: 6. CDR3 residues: CASHDRGSTEAFF. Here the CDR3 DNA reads TGCGCCAGCCATGACAGGGGTTCCACTGAAGCTTTCTTT.

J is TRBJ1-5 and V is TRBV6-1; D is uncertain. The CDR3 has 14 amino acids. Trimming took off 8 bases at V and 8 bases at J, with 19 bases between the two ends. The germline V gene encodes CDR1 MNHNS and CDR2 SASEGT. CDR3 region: CASLFGSPLEPQHF. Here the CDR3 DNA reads TGTGCCAGCCTCTTCGGGTCCCCTCTAGAGCCCCAGCATTTT.